This TCR beta chain is from a study of blood T cell repertoires in COVID-19. On the study more broadly: From the United States, Italy and Spain came samples of acute and convalescent COVID-19. Sample material is recorded as cDNA or gDNA derived from T cells, B-cell-depleted T cells, or PBMCs.

Individuals aged about 18 to 95 years were recruited from 20 to 25 US areas. Clinical history reported by participants formed the basis on which cohorts were assigned. Trimming left V 4 bases short and J 0 bases short, with 8 bases between. CDR1 and CDR2 from the germline V gene are SGDLS and YYNGEE. CDR3 size: 14 residues. This table comes from immunoSEQ multiplex PCR, and its TCRdb copy is limited to in-frame clones, with some not included. The data hold about 210,000 clones, with over 80% observed a single time. The clonotype originates from a man in his late teens or twenties with acute COVID-19. The sample comprised PBMCs or T cells enriched from blood (not recorded which). The chain combines TRBV9 with TRBJ1-5, with D perhaps TRBD1 (6 bases). CDR3 nucleotide sequence: TGTGCCAGCAGCCAGGGGTATAGCAATCAGCCCCAGCATTTT. Its protein product is CASSQGYSNQPQHF. The complete variable domain, with remaining parts taken from reference TRBV9 and TRBJ1-5, reads DSGVTQTPKHLITATGQRVTLRCSPRSGDLSVYWYQQSLDQGLQFLIQYYNGEERAKGNILERFSAQQFPDLHSELNLSSLELGDSALYFCASSQGYSNQPQHFGDGTRLSIL.